In this sample, the clone carrying this T cell receptor beta chain turned up many times. This sample is drawn from a study of CDR3 diversity in severe acne. TCRdb fed the PCR reads into MiXCR, producing one record per CDR3 protein. The table includes about 93,000 distinct CDR3 sequences, roughly half detected once. Germline V gives CDR1 LGHNA, CDR2 YNFKEQ. Trimming at V came to 4 bases and at J to 1 base, leaving 3 bases not matched to a gene. This CDR3 has 15 amino acids. V usage is TRBV4-2 and J usage is TRBJ2-3, with 9 bases fitting TRBD2. This clonotype originated in a male donor in good health, serving as a control. The sample taken for sequencing was blood. DNA of the CDR3: TGTGCCAGCAGCCCTAGACTAGCGGGCACAGATACGCAGTATTTT. This gives the protein CASSPRLAGTDTQYF.